Shown below are 9 T cell receptor beta chains from a single sample sequenced in a study of patients and donors after allogeneic stem cell transplantation. MiXCR was run by TCRdb on the RT-PCR reads, yielding one entry per CDR3 protein. The data contain 150,000 to 200,000 distinct CDR3 sequences, about 40% of them singletons. Sequencing was done on a sample of blood, either unsorted or a sorted T cell fraction (not recorded which). These receptors originate from a human donor who was either an allogeneic HSCT recipient or a stem cell or donor lymphocyte infusion donor (not recorded which). It is not recorded whose cells these are; they may come from a transplant donor.

This chain links TRBV7-3 with TRBJ2-3; a possible D gene is TRBD2 (6 bases). Looked up from germline, CDR1 is SGHTA and CDR2 is FQGTGA. Trimming left V 5 bases short and J 4 bases short, with 16 bases between. This CDR3 is built from 15 residues. CDR3 nucleotides: TGTGCCAGCAGCCGATTAGGAGGGCCGGCAGATACGCAGTATTTT. Translating it yields CASSRLGGPADTQYF.

The sample holds many counts of this clonotype. This chain joins TRBV11-2 and TRBJ1-2, with D possibly TRBD1 on 6 matching bases. V lost 5 bases and J lost 6, with 19 bases in between. Germline V gene lookup returns CDR1 SGHAT and CDR2 FQNNGV. The CDR3 consists of 15 residues. CDR3 residues: CASSRLHGQTDGYTF. DNA for the CDR3: TGTGCCAGCAGCCGACTTCACGGACAGACGGATGGCTACACCTTC.

The chain uses TRBV9 and TRBJ2-7; D is unresolved. The CDR3 sequence is 13 residues long. Trimming cost V 3 bases and J 2 bases, with 9 bases left between them. Germline V lookup: CDR1 SGDLS, CDR2 YYNGEE. The CDR3 is CASSAATAYEQYF. CDR3 bases: TGTGCCAGCAGCGCCGCCACGGCCTACGAGCAGTACTTC.

This CDR3 is CASSASDLSRDRSATNEKLFF. CDR3 DNA: TGTGCCAGCAGCGCTTCCGATCTCTCCCGGGACAGGTCCGCAACTAATGAAAAACTGTTTTTT. The chain couples TRBV9 to TRBJ1-4; 8 bases map to TRBD1. This CDR3 has 21 residues. V lost 3 bases, J lost 0 bases, and 19 bases stayed unmatched. Germline values: CDR1 SGDLS, CDR2 YYNGEE.

This chain connects TRBV15 to TRBJ2-6; D unresolved. The germline V gene encodes CDR1 LNHNV and CDR2 YYDKDF (reference sequence). This CDR3 spans 18 amino acids. The V end lost 0 bases, the J end lost 0 bases, and 12 bases lay between the germline ends. The CDR3 region is CATSRDWVTSSGANVLTF. The CDR3 DNA sequence: TGTGCCACCAGCAGAGATTGGGTCACGTCCTCTGGGGCCAACGTCCTGACTTTC.

This chain connects TRBV5-6 to TRBJ2-7; 9 nucleotides align to TRBD1. The CDR3 is 15 residues long. Germline V gene lookup returns CDR1 SGHDT and CDR2 YYEEEE. Trimming at V came to 2 bases and at J to 5 bases, leaving 8 bases not matched to a gene. CDR3 loop: CASSLGTGFVDEQYF. In nucleotides, the CDR3 is TGTGCCAGCAGCTTAGGGACAGGGTTCGTAGACGAGCAGTACTTC. Using reference TRBV5-6 and TRBJ2-7 for the parts outside the CDR3, the full variable domain is DAGVTQSPTHLIKTRGQQVTLRCSPKSGHDTVSWYQQALGQGPQFIFQYYEEEERQRGNFPDRFSGHQFPNYSSELNVNALLLGDSALYLCASSLGTGFVDEQYFGPGTRLTVT.

The chain recombines TRBV7-9 with TRBJ2-5, with D unresolved. Trimming took off 5 bases at V and 1 base at J, with 5 bases between the two ends. This CDR3 is built from 12 residues. Germline V CDR1 and CDR2: SEHNR, FQNEAQ (reference sequence). CDR3 amino acids: CASSPTQETQYF. CDR3 DNA sequence: TGTGCCAGCAGCCCCACCCAAGAGACCCAGTACTTC.

This chain's CDR3 is CAWTWDSLNTEAFF. CDR3 in DNA: TGTGCCTGGACCTGGGACAGCCTGAACACTGAAGCTTTCTTT. The V and J genes are TRBV30 and TRBJ1-1; 7 bases align to TRBD1. Per germline, CDR1 GTSNPN and CDR2 SVGIG (reference sequence). V lost 4 bases and J lost 0; bases outside the gene matches: 5. CDR3 length: 14 residues.

This clonotype was observed a few times. This chain uses TRBV6-2 or TRBV6-3 with TRBJ1-4; the D is unclear. Germline CDR1 is MNHEY and CDR2 is SVGEGT. V dropped 5 bases and J dropped 6 bases, with 10 bases sitting between them. This CDR3 spans 13 amino acids. The CDR3 here is CASSDRRYEKLFF. Here the CDR3 DNA reads TGTGCCAGCAGTGATCGACGGTATGAAAAACTGTTTTTT.